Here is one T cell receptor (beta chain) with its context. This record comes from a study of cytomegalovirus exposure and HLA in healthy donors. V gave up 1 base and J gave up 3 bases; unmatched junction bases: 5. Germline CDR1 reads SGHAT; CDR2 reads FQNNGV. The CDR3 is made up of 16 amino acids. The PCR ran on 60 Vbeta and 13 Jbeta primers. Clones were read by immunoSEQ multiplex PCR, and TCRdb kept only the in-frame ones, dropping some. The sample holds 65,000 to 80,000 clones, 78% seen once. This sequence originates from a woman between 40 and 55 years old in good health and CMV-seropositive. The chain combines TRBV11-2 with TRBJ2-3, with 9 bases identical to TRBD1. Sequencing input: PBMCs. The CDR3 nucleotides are TGTGCCAGCAGCTTAGCTGGGACAGGGAGGACAGATACGCAGTATTTT. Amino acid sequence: CASSLAGTGRTDTQYF.